The subject of this entry is one T cell receptor (beta chain). V was shortened by 5 bases and J by 0 bases, with 7 bases between the two germline ends. Looked up from germline, CDR1 is SGHAT and CDR2 is FQNNGV. CDR3 length: 13 residues. This specimen belongs to a study of cytomegalovirus exposure and HLA in healthy donors. Primers included in the PCR were 60 Vbeta and 13 Jbeta primers. The assay was immunoSEQ multiplex PCR, and TCRdb's table has in-frame clones only and misses some. The data contain about 200,000 clones, approximately 79% of them singletons. This rearrangement joins TRBV11-2 to TRBJ1-1; unclear D gene. The sequenced material came from PBMCs. The clonotype comes from a woman aged 25 to 39 in good health and CMV-seropositive. CDR3 sequence reads: CASSDELNTEAFF. The DNA of the CDR3 is TGTGCCAGCAGCGATGAGTTGAACACTGAAGCTTTCTTT.